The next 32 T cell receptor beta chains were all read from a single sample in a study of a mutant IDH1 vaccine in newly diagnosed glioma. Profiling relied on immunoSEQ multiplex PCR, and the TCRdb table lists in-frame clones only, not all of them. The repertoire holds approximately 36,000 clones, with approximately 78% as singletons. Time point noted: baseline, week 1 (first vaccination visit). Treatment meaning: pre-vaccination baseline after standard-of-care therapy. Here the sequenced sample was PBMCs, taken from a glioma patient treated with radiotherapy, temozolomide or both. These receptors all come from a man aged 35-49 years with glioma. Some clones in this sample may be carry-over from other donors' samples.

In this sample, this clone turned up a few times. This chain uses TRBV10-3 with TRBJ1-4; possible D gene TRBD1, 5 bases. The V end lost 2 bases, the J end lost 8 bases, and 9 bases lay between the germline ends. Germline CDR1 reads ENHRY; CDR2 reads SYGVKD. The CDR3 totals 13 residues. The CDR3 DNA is TGTGCCATCAGTGAGGGGACGGTGGAAAAACTGTTTTTT. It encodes CAISEGTVEKLFF.

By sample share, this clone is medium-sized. In DNA form, the CDR3 reads TGTGCCAGTAGTTCCGGACAGGGGGGAAGGCCCCAGCATTTT. Its protein product is CASSSGQGGRPQHF. This rearrangement joins TRBV19 to TRBJ1-5; 10 bases are a match to TRBD1. V gave up 5 bases and J gave up 9 bases; unmatched junction bases: 7. Germline CDR1 is LNHDA and CDR2 is SQIVND (reference sequence). The CDR3 is made up of 14 amino acids.

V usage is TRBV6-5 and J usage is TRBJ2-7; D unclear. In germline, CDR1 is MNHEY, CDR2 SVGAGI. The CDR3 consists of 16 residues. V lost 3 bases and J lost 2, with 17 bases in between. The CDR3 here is CASSYFGRADPYEQYF. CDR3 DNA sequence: TGTGCCAGCAGTTATTTCGGACGGGCCGACCCCTACGAGCAGTACTTC.

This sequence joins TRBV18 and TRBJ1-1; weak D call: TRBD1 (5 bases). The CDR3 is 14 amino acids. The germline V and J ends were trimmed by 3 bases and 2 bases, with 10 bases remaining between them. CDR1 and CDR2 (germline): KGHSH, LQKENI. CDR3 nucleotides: TGTGCCAGCTCACCGAGGGGAGTAAACACTGAAGCTTTCTTT. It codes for CASSPRGVNTEAFF.

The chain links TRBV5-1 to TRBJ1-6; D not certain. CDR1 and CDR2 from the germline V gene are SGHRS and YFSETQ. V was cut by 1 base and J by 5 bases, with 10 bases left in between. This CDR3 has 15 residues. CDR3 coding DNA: TGCGCCAGCAGCTTGACCCAGCCTCATAATTCACCCCTCCACTTT. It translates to CASSLTQPHNSPLHF.

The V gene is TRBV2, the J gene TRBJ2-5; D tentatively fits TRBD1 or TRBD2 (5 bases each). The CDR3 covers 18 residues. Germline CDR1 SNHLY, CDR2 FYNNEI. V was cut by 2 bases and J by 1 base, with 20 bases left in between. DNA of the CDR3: TGTGCCAGCAGTGAAATCGGGACCCCCAGCTCTTCCCAAGAGACCCAGTACTTC. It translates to CASSEIGTPSSSQETQYF.

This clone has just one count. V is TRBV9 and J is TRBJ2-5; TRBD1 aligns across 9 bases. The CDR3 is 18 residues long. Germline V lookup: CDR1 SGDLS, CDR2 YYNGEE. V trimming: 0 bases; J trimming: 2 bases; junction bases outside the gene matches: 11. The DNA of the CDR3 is TGTGCCAGCAGCGTAGGGTCCTGGGACAGGGTGGGGCAAGAGACCCAGTACTTC. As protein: CASSVGSWDRVGQETQYF.

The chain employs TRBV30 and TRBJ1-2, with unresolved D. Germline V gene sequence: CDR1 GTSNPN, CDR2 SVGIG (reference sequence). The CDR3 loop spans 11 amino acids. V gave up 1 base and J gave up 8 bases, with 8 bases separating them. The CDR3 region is CAWSATAGYTF. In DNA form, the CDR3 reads TGTGCCTGGAGTGCAACGGCAGGCTACACCTTC.

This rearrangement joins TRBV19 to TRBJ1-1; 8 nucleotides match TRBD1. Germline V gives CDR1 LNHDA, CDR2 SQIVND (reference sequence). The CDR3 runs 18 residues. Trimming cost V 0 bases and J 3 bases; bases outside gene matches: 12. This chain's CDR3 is CASSIDRRGRREDTEAFF. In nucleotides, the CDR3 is TGTGCCAGTAGTATAGATCGCAGGGGGCGCCGTGAGGACACTGAAGCTTTCTTT. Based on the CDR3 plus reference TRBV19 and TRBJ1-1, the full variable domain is DGGITQSPKYLFRKEGQNVTLSCEQNLNHDAMYWYRQDPGQGLRLIYYSQIVNDFQKGDIAEGYSVSREKKESFPLTVTSAQKNPTAFYLCASSIDRRGRREDTEAFFGQGTRLTVV.

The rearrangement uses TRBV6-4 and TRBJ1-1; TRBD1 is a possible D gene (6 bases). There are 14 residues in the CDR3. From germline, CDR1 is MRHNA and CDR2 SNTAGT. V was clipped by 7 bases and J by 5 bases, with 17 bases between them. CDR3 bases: TGTGCCAGCACTAGAGGGACATCGGGGACTGAAGCTTTCTTT. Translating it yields CASTRGTSGTEAFF.

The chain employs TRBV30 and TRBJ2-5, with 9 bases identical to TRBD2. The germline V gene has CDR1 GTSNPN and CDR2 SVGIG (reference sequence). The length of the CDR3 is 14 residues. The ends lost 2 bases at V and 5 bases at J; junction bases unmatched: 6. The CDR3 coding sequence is TGTGCCTGGAGTATGTTAGCGGGGGAGGAGACCCAGTACTTC. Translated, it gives CAWSMLAGEETQYF.

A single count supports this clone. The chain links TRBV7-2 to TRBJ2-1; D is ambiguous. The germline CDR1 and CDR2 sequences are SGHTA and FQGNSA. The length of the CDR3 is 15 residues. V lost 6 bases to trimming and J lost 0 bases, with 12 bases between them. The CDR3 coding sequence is TGTGCCAGCAGTCGAGACATAAGCTCCTACAATGAGCAGTTCTTC. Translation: CASSRDISSYNEQFF.

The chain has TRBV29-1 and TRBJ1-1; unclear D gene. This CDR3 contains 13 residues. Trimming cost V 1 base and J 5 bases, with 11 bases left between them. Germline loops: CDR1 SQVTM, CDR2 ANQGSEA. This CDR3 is CSVEVPGITEAFF. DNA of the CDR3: TGCAGCGTTGAAGTCCCGGGGATAACTGAAGCTTTCTTT.

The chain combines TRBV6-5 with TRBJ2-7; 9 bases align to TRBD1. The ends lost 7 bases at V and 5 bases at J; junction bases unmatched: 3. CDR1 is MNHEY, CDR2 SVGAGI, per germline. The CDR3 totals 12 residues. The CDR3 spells CASITGGNEQYF. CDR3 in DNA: TGTGCCAGCATTACAGGGGGCAACGAGCAGTACTTC.

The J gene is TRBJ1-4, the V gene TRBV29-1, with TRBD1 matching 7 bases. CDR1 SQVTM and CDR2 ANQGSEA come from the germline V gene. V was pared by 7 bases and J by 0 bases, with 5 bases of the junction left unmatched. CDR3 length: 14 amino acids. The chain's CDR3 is CSAGGGTTNEKLFF. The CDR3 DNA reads TGCAGCGCAGGGGGGGGGACAACTAATGAAAAACTGTTTTTT.

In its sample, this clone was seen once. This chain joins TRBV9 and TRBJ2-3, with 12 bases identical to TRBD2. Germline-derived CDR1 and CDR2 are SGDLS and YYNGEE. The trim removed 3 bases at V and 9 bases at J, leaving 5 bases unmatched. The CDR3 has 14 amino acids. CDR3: CASSALLAGGTQYF. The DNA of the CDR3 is TGTGCCAGCAGCGCTTTACTAGCGGGAGGCACGCAGTATTTT.

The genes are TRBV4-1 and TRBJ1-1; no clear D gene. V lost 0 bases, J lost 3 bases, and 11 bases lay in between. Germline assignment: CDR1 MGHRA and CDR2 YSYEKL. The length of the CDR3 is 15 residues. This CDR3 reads CASSQEPGVHTEAFF. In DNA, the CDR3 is TGCGCCAGCAGCCAAGAGCCCGGGGTCCACACTGAAGCTTTCTTT.

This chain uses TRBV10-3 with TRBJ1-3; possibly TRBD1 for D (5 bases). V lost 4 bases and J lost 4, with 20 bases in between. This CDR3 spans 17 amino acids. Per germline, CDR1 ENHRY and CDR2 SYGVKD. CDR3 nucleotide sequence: TGTGCCATCAGTGGATTATCCAGGGTAGCCGGAGGAAACACCATATATTTT. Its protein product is CAISGLSRVAGGNTIYF.

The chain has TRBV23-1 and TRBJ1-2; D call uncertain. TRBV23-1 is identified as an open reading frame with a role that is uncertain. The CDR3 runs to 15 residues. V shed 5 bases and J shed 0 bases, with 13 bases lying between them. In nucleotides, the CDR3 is TGCGCCAGCAGTGGAGTTCAGACTTCTAACTATGGCTACACCTTC. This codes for CASSGVQTSNYGYTF.

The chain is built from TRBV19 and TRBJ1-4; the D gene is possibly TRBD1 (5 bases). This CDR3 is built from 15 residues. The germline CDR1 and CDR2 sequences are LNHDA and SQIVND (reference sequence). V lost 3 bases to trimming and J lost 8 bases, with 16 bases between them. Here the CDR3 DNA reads TGTGCCAGTAGTATCCCCAGGGTCGGGATCGAAAAACTGTTTTTT. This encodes CASSIPRVGIEKLFF.

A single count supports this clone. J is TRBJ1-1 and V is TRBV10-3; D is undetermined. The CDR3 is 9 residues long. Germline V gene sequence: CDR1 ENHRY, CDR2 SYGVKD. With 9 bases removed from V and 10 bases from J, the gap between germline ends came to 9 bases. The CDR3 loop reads CAIFTGAFF. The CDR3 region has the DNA TGTGCCATTTTCACCGGAGCTTTCTTT.

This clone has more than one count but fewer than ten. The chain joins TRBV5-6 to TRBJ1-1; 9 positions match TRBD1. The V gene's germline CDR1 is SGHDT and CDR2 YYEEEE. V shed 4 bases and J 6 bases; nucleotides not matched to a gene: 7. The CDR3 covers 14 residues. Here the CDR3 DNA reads TGTGCCAGCAGCGCGGACACAGGGGGCGCTGAAGCTTTCTTT. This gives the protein CASSADTGGAEAFF.

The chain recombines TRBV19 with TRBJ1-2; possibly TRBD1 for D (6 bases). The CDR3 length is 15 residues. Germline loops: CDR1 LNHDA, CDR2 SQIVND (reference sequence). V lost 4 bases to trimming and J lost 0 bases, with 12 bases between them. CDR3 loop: CASSTSGVPNYGYTF. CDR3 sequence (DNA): TGTGCCAGTAGTACCTCAGGGGTGCCTAACTATGGCTACACCTTC.

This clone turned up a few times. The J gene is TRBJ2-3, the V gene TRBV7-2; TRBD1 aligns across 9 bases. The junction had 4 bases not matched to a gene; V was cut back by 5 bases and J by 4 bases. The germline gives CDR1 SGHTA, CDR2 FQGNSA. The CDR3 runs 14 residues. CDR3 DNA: TGTGCCAGCAGCCGACGGACAGGGGCAGATACGCAGTATTTT. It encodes CASSRRTGADTQYF.

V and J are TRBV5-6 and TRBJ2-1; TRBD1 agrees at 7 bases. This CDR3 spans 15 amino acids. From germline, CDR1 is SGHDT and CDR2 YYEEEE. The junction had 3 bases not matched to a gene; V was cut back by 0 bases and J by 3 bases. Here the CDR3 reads CASSLVGQDYNEQFF. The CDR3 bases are TGTGCCAGCAGCTTGGTAGGACAGGACTACAATGAGCAGTTCTTC.

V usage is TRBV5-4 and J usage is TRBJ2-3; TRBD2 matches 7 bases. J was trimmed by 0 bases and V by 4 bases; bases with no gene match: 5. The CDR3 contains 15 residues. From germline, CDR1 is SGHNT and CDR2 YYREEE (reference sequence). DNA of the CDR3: TGTGCCAGCAGCGGGGGGGGACCGAGCACAGATACGCAGTATTTT. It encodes CASSGGGPSTDTQYF.

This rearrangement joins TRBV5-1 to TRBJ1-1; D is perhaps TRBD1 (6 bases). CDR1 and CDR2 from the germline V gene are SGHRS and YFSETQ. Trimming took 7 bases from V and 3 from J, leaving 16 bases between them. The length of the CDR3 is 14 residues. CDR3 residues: CASSGGTQDTEAFF. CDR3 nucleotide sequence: TGCGCCAGCTCCGGCGGGACACAGGACACTGAAGCTTTCTTT. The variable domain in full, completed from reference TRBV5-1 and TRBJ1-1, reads KAGVTQTPRYLIKTRGQQVTLSCSPISGHRSVSWYQQTPGQGLQFLFEYFSETQRNKGNFPGRFSGRQFSNSRSEMNVSTLELGDSALYLCASSGGTQDTEAFFGQGTRLTVV.

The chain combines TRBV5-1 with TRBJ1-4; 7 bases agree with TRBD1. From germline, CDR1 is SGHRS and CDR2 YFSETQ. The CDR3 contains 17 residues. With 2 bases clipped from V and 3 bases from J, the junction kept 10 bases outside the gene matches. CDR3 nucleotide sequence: TGCGCCAGCAGCTTAGCAACAGGGGCGAAGCCTAATGAAAAACTGTTTTTT. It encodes CASSLATGAKPNEKLFF.

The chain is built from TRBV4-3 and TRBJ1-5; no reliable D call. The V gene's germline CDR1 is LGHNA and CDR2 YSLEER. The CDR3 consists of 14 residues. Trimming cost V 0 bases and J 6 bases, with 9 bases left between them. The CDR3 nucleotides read TGCGCCAGCAGCCAAGATTCCGGCGGTCAGCCCCAGCATTTT. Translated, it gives CASSQDSGGQPQHF.

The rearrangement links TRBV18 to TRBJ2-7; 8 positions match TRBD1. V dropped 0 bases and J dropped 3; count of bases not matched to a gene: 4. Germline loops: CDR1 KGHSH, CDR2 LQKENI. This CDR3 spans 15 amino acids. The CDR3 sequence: CASSPPETGDYEQYF. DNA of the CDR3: TGTGCCAGCTCACCACCGGAGACAGGGGACTACGAGCAGTACTTC. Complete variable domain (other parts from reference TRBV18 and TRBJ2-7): NAGVMQNPRHLVRRRGQEARLRCSPMKGHSHVYWYRQLPEEGLKFMVYLQKENIIDESGMPKERFSAEFPKEGPSILRIQQVVRGDSAAYFCASSPPETGDYEQYFGPGTRLTVT.

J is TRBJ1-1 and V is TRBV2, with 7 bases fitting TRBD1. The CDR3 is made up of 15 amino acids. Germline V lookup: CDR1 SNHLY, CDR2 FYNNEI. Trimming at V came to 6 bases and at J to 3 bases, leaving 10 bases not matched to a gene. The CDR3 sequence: CASRGNRGTDTEAFF. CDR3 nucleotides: TGTGCCAGCAGGGGGAACAGGGGTACGGACACTGAAGCTTTCTTT. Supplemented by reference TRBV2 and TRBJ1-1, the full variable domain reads EPEVTQTPSHQVTQMGQEVILRCVPISNHLYFYWYRQILGQKVEFLVSFYNNEISEKSEIFDDQFSVERPDGSNFTLKIRSTKLEDSAMYFCASRGNRGTDTEAFFGQGTRLTVV.

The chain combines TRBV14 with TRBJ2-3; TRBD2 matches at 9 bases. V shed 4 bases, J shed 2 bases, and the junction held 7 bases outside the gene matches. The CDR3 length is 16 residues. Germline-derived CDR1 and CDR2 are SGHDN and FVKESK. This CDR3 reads CASSPGLAGSTDTQYF. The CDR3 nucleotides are TGTGCCAGCAGCCCAGGGCTAGCGGGGTCCACAGATACGCAGTATTTT.